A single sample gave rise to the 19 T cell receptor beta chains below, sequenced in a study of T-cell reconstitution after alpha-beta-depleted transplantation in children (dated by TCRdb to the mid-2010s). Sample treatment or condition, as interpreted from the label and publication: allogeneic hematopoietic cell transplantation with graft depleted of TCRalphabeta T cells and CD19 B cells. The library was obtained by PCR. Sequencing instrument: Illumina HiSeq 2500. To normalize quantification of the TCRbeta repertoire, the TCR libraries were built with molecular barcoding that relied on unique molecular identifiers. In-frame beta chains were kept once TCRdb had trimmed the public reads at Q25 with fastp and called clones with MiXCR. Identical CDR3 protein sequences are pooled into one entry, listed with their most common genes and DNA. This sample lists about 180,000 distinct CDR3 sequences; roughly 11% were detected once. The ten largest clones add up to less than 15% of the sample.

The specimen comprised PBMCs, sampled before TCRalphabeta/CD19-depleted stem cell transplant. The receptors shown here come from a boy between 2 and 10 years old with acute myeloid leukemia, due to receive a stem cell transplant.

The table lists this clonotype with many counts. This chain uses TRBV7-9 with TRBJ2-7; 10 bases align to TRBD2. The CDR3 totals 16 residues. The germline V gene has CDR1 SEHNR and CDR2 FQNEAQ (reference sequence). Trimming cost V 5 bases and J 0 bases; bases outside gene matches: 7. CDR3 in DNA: TGTGCCAGCAGCCGAGGACTAGCGGTAAACTCCTACGAGCAGTACTTC. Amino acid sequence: CASSRGLAVNSYEQYF.

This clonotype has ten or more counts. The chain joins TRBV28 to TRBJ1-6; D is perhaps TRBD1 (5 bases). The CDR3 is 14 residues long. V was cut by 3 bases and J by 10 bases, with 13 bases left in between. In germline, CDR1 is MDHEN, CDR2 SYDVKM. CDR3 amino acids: CASSFEGYGSPLHF. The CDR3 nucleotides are TGTGCCAGCAGTTTTGAGGGGTATGGCTCACCCCTCCACTTT.

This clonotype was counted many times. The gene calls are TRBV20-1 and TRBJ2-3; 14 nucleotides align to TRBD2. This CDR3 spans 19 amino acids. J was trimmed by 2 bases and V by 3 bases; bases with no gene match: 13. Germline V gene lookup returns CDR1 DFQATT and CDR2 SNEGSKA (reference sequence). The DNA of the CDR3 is TGCAGTGCTAGGAGGACTAGCGGGAGGTCGCATTCCACCACAGATACGCAGTATTTT. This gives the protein CSARRTSGRSHSTTDTQYF.

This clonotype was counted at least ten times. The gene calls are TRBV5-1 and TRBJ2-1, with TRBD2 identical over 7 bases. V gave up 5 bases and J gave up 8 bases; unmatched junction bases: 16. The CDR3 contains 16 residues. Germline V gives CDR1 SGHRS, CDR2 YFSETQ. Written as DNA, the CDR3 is TGCGCCAGCAGAGTCCCGGGACTGGGCCTAGCGGATGAGCAGTTCTTC. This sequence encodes CASRVPGLGLADEQFF.

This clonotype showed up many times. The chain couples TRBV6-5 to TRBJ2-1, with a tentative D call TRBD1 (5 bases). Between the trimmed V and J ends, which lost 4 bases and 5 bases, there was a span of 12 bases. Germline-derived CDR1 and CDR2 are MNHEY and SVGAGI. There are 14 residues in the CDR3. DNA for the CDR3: TGTGCCAGCAGTTCAGACAGAGCTAACAATGAGCAGTTCTTC. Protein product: CASSSDRANNEQFF.

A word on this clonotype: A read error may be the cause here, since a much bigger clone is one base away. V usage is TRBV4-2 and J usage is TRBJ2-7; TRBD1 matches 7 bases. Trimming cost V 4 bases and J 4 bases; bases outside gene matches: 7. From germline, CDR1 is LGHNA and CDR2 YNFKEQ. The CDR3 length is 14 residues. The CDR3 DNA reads TGTGCCAGCAGCCCCTGGCACAGGGGTTACGAGCAGTACGTC. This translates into CASSPWHRGYEQYV.

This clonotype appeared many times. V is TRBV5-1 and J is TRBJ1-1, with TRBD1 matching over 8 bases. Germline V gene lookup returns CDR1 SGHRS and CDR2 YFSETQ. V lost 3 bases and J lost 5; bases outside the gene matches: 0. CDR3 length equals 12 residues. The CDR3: CASSYRGTEAFF. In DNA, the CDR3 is TGCGCCAGCAGCTACAGGGGGACTGAAGCTTTCTTT. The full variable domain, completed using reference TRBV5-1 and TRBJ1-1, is KAGVTQTPRYLIKTRGQQVTLSCSPISGHRSVSWYQQTPGQGLQFLFEYFSETQRNKGNFPGRFSGRQFSNSRSEMNVSTLELGDSALYLCASSYRGTEAFFGQGTRLTVV.

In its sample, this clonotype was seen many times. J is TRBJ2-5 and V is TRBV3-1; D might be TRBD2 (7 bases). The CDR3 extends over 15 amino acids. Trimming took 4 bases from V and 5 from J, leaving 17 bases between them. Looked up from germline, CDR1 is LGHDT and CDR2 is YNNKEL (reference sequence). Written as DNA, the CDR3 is TGTGCCAGCAGCCCCTCCTGGGGGGGCGCGGAGACCCAGTACTTC. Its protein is CASSPSWGGAETQYF.

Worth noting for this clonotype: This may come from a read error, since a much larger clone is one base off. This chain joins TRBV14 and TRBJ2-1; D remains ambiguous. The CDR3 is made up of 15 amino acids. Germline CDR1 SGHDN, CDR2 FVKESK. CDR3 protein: CANSQTAYLMGGQFF. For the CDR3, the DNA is TGTGCCAACAGCCAAACTGCCTATTTGATGGGTGGGCAGTTCTTC.

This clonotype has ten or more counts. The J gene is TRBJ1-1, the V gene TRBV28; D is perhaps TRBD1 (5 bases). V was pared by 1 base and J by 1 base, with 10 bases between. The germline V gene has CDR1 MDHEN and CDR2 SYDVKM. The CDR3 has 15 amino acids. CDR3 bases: TGTGCCAGCAGTTTATTTGGGGGGAGGAACACTGAAGCTTTCTTT. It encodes CASSLFGGRNTEAFF.

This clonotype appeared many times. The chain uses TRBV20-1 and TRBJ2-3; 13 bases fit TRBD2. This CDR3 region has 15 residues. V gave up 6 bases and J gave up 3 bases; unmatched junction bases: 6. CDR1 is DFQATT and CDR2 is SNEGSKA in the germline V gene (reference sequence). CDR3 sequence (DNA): TGCAGTGCACTAACTAGCGGGAGGGCGACAGATACGCAGTATTTT. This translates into CSALTSGRATDTQYF.

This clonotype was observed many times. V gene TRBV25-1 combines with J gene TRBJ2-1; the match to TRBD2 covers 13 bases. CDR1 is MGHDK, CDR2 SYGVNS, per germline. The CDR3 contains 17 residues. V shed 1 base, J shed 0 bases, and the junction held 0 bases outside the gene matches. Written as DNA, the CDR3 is TGTGCCAGCAGTGAATGGACTAGCGGGAGCTCCTACAATGAGCAGTTCTTC. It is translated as CASSEWTSGSSYNEQFF.

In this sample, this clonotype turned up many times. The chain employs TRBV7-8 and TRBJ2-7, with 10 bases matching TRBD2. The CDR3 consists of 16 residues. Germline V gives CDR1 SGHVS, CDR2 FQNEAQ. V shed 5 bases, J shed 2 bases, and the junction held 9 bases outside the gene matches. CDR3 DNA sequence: TGTGCCAGCAGCCTGAAACCTAGCGGGGGAACCTACGAGCAGTACTTC. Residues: CASSLKPSGGTYEQYF.

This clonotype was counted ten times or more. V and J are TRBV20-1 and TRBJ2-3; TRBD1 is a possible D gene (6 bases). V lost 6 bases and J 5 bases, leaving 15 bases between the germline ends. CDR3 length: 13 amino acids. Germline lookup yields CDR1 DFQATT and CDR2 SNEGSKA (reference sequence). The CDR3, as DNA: TGCAGTGCGTCACAGGGTAGAGAAGATACGCAGTATTTT. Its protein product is CSASQGREDTQYF.

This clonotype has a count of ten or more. CDR3 coding DNA: TGCGCCAGCAGCCCAGGACTCGGCACAGATACGCAGTATTTT. Translating it yields CASSPGLGTDTQYF. This rearrangement joins TRBV5-1 to TRBJ2-3; tentatively, D is TRBD2 (5 bases). Trimming took off 4 bases at V and 1 base at J, with 10 bases between the two ends. The CDR3 length is 14 residues. Per germline, CDR1 SGHRS and CDR2 YFSETQ.

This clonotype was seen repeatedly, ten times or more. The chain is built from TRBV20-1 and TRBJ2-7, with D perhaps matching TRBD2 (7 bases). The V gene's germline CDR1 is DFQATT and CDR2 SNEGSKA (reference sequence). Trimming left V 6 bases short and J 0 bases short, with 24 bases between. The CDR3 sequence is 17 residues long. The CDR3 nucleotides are TGCAGTGCCATTGTGGGGGGGGACATCAAGGGCTCCTACGAGCAGTACTTC. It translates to CSAIVGGDIKGSYEQYF.

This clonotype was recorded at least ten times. The CDR3 loop reads CASRQTATNEKLFF. The CDR3 DNA follows: TGCGCCAGCAGACAGACTGCAACTAATGAAAAACTGTTTTTT. The chain carries TRBV4-1 and TRBJ1-4; D is undetermined. Germline CDR1 is MGHRA and CDR2 is YSYEKL. V was pared by 6 bases and J by 0 bases, with 8 bases between. The CDR3 has 14 residues.

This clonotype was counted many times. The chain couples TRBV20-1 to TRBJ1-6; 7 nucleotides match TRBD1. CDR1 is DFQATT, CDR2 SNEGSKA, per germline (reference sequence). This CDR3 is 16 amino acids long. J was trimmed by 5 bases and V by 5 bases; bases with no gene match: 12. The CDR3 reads CSAYAFRTGDNSPLHF. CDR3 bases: TGCAGTGCTTACGCCTTCAGGACAGGTGATAATTCACCCCTCCACTTT.

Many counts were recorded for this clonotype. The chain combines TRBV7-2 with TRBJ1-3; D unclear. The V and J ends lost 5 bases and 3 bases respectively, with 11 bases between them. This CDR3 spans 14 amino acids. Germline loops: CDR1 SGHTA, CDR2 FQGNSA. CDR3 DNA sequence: TGTGCCAGCAGCGGAGGCGGAAGTGGAAACACCATATATTTT. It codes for CASSGGGSGNTIYF.